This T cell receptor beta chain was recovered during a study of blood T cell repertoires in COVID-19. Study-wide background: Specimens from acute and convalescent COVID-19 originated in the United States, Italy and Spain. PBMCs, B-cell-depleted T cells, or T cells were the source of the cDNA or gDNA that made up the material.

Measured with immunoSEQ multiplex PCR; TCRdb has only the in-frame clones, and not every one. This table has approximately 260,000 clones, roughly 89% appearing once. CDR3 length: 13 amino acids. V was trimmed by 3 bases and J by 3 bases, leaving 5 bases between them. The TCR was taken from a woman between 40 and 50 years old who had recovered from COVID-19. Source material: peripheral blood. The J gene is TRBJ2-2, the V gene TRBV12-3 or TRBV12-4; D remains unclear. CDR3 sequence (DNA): TGTGCCAGCAGTTTTAGTCACACCGGGGAGCTGTTTTTT. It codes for CASSFSHTGELFF.